This TCR beta chain was recovered during a study of T cell repertoires in cytomegalovirus infection (dated by TCRdb to between 2018 and 2021). With regard to the full study: The HLA type of each donor mattered for the analysis, because public TCR beta signatures pointed to carriage of CMV infection along with the matching HLA type.

At the junction V is shortened by 5 bases and J by 1 base, with 9 bases in between. In the germline V gene, CDR1 corresponds to SGHVS and CDR2 to FNYEAQ. The CDR3 sequence holds 15 residues, the cysteine and phenylalanine included. Only the CDR3 portion is preserved as DNA: 45 bases, with reading frame beginning at the first base. TCRdb lists the instrument as Illumina HiSeq 1500. The public reads were reprocessed in TCRdb via fastp at Q25 and MiXCR, keeping in-frame beta chains. CDR3 protein duplicates are merged, each entry listing the most common genes and DNA. In all, the sample holds about 600,000 distinct CDR3 sequences, and 24% of those were seen once. The ten largest clonotypes hold 6.5% to 10% of the sample. Points the paper makes about the study in general: In the ex vivo response, HLA-C-restricted CMV-specific TCR beta clonotypes were dominant, and in two of eight donors the single most frequent clonotype came from this HLA-C-restricted group. In both this cohort and an independent cohort of 350 or so donors, the cumulative frequency of public TCR beta family members distinguished carriers of CMV infection plus the relevant HLA type.

This clonotype was observed at least ten times. Its antigen remains unidentified. No quality values exist for individual bases; no much larger clone is one base distant. The chain uses TRBV7-6 and TRBJ2-6, with the D gene uncertain. The sequence was obtained from a human donor in good health (CMV status not recorded). Some clones in this sample may be carry-over from other donors' samples. Specimen: CD8+ T cells from PBMCs. In nucleotides, the sequence is TGTGCCAGCAGCCAAGGGCCTTCTGGGGCCAACGTCCTGACTTTC. This yields the protein CASSQGPSGANVLTF.